This T cell receptor beta chain was recovered during a study of T-cell reconstitution after alpha-beta-depleted transplantation in children. A TCRbeta library incorporating unique molecular identifiers was prepared. TCRdb reprocessed the PCR reads via MiXCR and lists one record per CDR3 protein. The sample holds roughly 500,000 distinct CDR3 sequences; 30% to 35% are singletons and the top ten take less than 2.5%. V was pared by 1 base and J by 5 bases, with 8 bases of the junction left unmatched. CDR1 SEHNR and CDR2 FQNEAQ come from the germline V gene (reference sequence). The CDR3 extends over 16 amino acids.

This TCR was sampled from a human donor who donated a stem cell graft to a child with aplastic anemia. The V gene is TRBV7-9, the J gene TRBJ1-2, with 9 bases that match TRBD1. Sequenced material: PBMCs from the stem cell graft donor, taken from the stem cell graft. CDR3 sequence: CASSLGPRTGDYGYTF. The CDR3 nucleotides read TGTGCCAGCAGCTTAGGTCCGCGGACAGGGGATTATGGCTACACCTTC.